The rows below give T cell receptor beta chains drawn from one sample of a study of blood T cell repertoires in COVID-19. Only in-frame clones appear in the TCRdb table, and some are missing; sequencing was by immunoSEQ multiplex PCR. The sample lists about 140,000 clones, about 80% occurring once. Material for sequencing was peripheral blood. Every receptor here comes from a human donor in a cohort sampled during active COVID-19. Both conserved end residues are part of each CDR3. The D gene is left open where the match is weak. Only part of the rows carry a size: once, few, many, or a class if the clone is expanded.

>TRBV7-9|TRBJ1-6|TRBD1|.
CASSLGDREAPLHF
TGTGCCAGCAGCTTAGGAGACAGGGAGGCACCCCTCCACTTT
>TRBV9|TRBJ2-5|.|.
CASSGGAESVETQYF
TGTGCCAGCAGCGGTGGGGCTGAAAGTGTGGAGACCCAGTACTTC
>TRBV24-1|TRBJ2-5|TRBD1|once
CATTGTGQETQYF
TGTGCCACGACAGGGACAGGTCAAGAGACCCAGTACTTC
>TRBV7-9|TRBJ1-4|.|.
CASSLVSGGTNEKLFF
TGTGCCAGCAGCTTAGTCTCGGGGGGGACTAATGAAAAACTGTTTTTT
>TRBV7-3|TRBJ2-1|.|.
CASSLRGAEQFF
TGTGCCAGCAGCTTACGGGGGGCTGAGCAGTTCTTC
>TRBV11-2|TRBJ2-1|.|.
CASSLVGPYNEQFF
TGTGCCAGCAGCTTAGTGGGGCCATACAATGAGCAGTTCTTC
>TRBV4-3|TRBJ1-5|.|.
CASSQNAGKDQPQHF
TGCGCCAGCAGCCAAAATGCGGGGAAAGATCAGCCCCAGCATTTT
>TRBV21-1|TRBJ1-1|.|once
CASTPAGVETEAFF
TGTGCCAGCACCCCGGCCGGGGTCGAAACTGAAGCTTTCTTT
>TRBV18|TRBJ2-5|.|.
CASSPVQETQYF
TGTGCCAGCTCACCAGTACAAGAGACCCAGTACTTC
>TRBV9|TRBJ2-3|TRBD2|.
CASSVAGGSDTQYF
TGTGCCAGCAGCGTAGCGGGGGGGTCAGATACGCAGTATTTT
>TRBV28|TRBJ2-1|.|.
CASSQNLGGEQFF
TGTGCCAGCAGTCAGAACCTAGGGGGTGAGCAGTTCTTC
>TRBV18|TRBJ1-2|.|.
CASSPANYGYTF
TGTGCCAGCTCACCCGCGAACTATGGCTACACCTTC
>TRBV2|TRBJ2-7|TRBD2|.
CASSDWGGGPPYEQYF
TGTGCCAGCAGTGACTGGGGCGGGGGGCCGCCCTACGAGCAGTACTTC
>TRBV4-3|TRBJ1-6|.|.
CASSQDQAGSPLHF
TGCGCCAGCAGCCAAGATCAGGCGGGTTCACCCCTCCACTTT
>TRBV7-2|TRBJ2-5|TRBD2|.
CASRSSGGAPSTQYF
TGTGCCAGCAGATCTAGCGGGGGGGCCCCGTCGACCCAGTACTTC
>TRBV5-8|TRBJ2-1|.|once
CASSSRAASSYNEQFF
TGTGCCAGCAGCTCTCGTGCGGCTAGCTCCTACAATGAGCAGTTCTTC
>TRBV7-3|TRBJ1-6|.|.
CASSATGRGSPLHF
TGTGCCAGCAGCGCCACAGGGAGGGGATCACCCCTCCACTTT
>TRBV11-1|TRBJ1-3|.|.
CASSLQKSGNTIYF
TGTGCCAGCAGCCTACAGAAGTCTGGAAACACCATATATTTT
>TRBV15|TRBJ2-2|TRBD1|.
CATSRGFGTDTGELFF
TGTGCCACCAGCAGAGGTTTCGGGACAGACACCGGGGAGCTGTTTTTT
>TRBV5-6|TRBJ2-5|.|.
CASSLSRLAPYF
TGTGCCAGCAGCTTGTCCCGCCTAGCGCCGTACTTC
>TRBV7-3|TRBJ2-1|TRBD1|.
CASSLNPGGGLNEQFF
TGTGCCAGCAGCTTAAACCCAGGGGGCGGGCTCAATGAGCAGTTCTTC
>TRBV7-2|TRBJ2-7|.|.
CASSYLIGSHEQYF
TGTGCCAGCAGCTATCTAATCGGGTCCCACGAGCAGTACTTC
>TRBV21-1|TRBJ2-7|.|.
CASSSGPRWIYEQYF
TGTGCCAGCAGCTCAGGGCCTCGGTGGATTTACGAGCAGTACTTC
>TRBV6-5|TRBJ2-7|TRBD1|.
CASSPDRSLYEQYF
TGTGCCAGCAGCCCGGACAGGTCGCTGTACGAGCAGTACTTC
>TRBV19|TRBJ2-5|TRBD2|.
CASSIDFAGGTQYF
TGTGCCAGTAGTATAGATTTTGCGGGGGGGACCCAGTACTTC
>TRBV3-1/TRBV3-2|TRBJ2-2|.|.
CASSQGLQGDTGELFF
TGTGCCAGCAGCCAAGGACTACAGGGAGACACCGGGGAGCTGTTTTTT
>TRBV29-1|TRBJ1-2|.|.
CSVEIQHYGYTF
TGCAGCGTTGAAATACAGCACTATGGCTACACCTTC
>TRBV7-6|TRBJ2-3|.|.
CASSLVSGRPTDTQYF
TGTGCCAGCAGCTTAGTAAGTGGGAGACCCACAGATACGCAGTATTTT
>TRBV19|TRBJ2-3|TRBD1|.
CASSLGTGVLGTQYF
TGTGCCAGTAGTCTCGGGACAGGGGTCCTGGGTACGCAGTATTTT